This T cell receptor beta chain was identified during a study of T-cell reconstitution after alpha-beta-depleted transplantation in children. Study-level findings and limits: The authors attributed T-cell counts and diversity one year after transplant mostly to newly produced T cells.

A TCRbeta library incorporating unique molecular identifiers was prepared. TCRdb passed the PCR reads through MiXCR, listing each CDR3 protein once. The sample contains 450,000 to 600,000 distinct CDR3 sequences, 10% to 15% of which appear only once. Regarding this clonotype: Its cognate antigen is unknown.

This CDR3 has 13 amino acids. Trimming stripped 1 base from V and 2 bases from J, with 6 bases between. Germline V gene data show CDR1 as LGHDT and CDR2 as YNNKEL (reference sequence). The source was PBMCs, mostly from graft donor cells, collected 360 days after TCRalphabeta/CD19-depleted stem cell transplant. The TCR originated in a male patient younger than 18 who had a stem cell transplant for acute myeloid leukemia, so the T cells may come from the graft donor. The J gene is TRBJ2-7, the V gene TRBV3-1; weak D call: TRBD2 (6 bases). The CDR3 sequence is CASSQVAAYEQYF. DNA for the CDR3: TGTGCCAGCAGCCAAGTAGCGGCCTACGAGCAGTACTTC.